This T cell receptor beta chain was identified in a study of blood T cell repertoires in COVID-19. Across the whole study: Samples of COVID-19 (acute and convalescent) were obtained from the United States, Italy and Spain. T cells, B-cell-depleted T cells, or PBMCs supplied cDNA or gDNA.

Libraries were prepared by immunoSEQ multiplex PCR; TCRdb keeps only in-frame clonotypes and omits some of them. In the table there are tens of thousands of clones, approximately 86% of which are singletons. This CDR3 has 15 residues. Trimming pared 1 base from V and 10 bases from J, leaving 17 bases between. Germline loops: CDR1 MGHRA, CDR2 YSYEKL. This clone was recorded a few times. The TCR originated in a man aged 55 to 70 with COVID-19, enrolled during active disease. Sequenced input: peripheral blood. V gene TRBV4-1 combines with J gene TRBJ2-1; possible D gene TRBD1, 6 bases. Written as DNA, the CDR3 is TGCGCCAGCAGCCAAGGACAGGTGGGAGACGGGGAGCAGTTCTTC. Translation: CASSQGQVGDGEQFF.